Each of the 20 T cell receptor beta chains below was sequenced from the same sample in a study of cytomegalovirus exposure and HLA in healthy donors. Data came from immunoSEQ multiplex PCR; TCRdb stores just in-frame clones and leaves some out. This repertoire shows approximately 270,000 clones, roughly 90% found once; its top ten account for about 11%. The sequenced sample consisted of PBMCs. All receptors come from a man between 18 and 29 years old in good health and CMV-seropositive.

The V and J genes are TRBV5-1 and TRBJ2-2; D is perhaps TRBD1 (6 bases). The germline gives CDR1 SGHRS, CDR2 YFSETQ. V gave up 5 bases and J gave up 7 bases, with 15 bases separating them. The CDR3 is 14 residues long. CDR3 coding DNA: TGCGCCAGCAGATTACAGGGATTGGGCGGGGAGCTGTTTTTT. This codes for CASRLQGLGGELFF.

V is TRBV13 and J is TRBJ2-7; 8 nucleotides match TRBD2. Germline V lookup: CDR1 PRHDT, CDR2 FYEKMQ (reference sequence). J gave up 7 bases and V 0 bases, and 8 bases lay outside the gene matches. The CDR3 totals 15 residues. The CDR3 loop reads CASSLGFSGMGEQYF. The CDR3 DNA follows: TGTGCCAGCAGCTTAGGGTTTAGCGGGATGGGGGAGCAGTACTTC.

The rearrangement joins TRBV7-2 to TRBJ2-7, with D perhaps assigned TRBD1 or TRBD2 (6 bases each). Germline lookup yields CDR1 SGHTA and CDR2 FQGNSA. The CDR3 loop spans 14 amino acids. Trimming took 5 bases from V and 2 from J, leaving 13 bases between them. Here the CDR3 reads CASSPSAGAYEQYF. In nucleotides, the CDR3 is TGTGCCAGCAGCCCTAGCGCAGGGGCCTACGAGCAGTACTTC.

This chain uses TRBV6-1 with TRBJ2-7, with D perhaps matching TRBD1 (5 bases). Germline CDR1 and CDR2: MNHNS and SASEGT. The CDR3 has 13 residues. V was clipped by 5 bases and J by 7 bases, with 15 bases between them. CDR3 protein: CASSPLTVGEQYF. The CDR3 region has the DNA TGTGCCAGCAGTCCCCTGACAGTGGGAGAGCAGTACTTC.

The chain couples TRBV7-9 to TRBJ1-2; D may be TRBD1 (5 bases). This CDR3 is built from 13 residues. Between the trimmed V and J ends, which lost 5 bases and 4 bases, there was a span of 11 bases. From germline, CDR1 is SEHNR and CDR2 FQNEAQ (reference sequence). The CDR3 sequence: CASSPPDSYGYTF. CDR3 DNA: TGTGCCAGCAGCCCACCTGACAGCTATGGCTACACCTTC.

This clone was counted only a few times. The chain employs TRBV10-3 and TRBJ2-4; the D is unclear. V lost 0 bases, J lost 6 bases, and 12 bases lay in between. The germline CDR1 and CDR2 sequences are ENHRY and SYGVKD. This CDR3 contains 15 residues. CDR3 protein: CAISESRGEGNIQYF. In DNA form, the CDR3 reads TGTGCCATCAGTGAGTCAAGAGGCGAAGGAAACATTCAGTACTTC.

This sequence joins TRBV28 and TRBJ2-2; D is ambiguous. V lost 2 bases to trimming and J lost 6 bases, with 4 bases between them. There are 12 residues in the CDR3. Germline values: CDR1 MDHEN, CDR2 SYDVKM. The CDR3 loop reads CASSLRSGELFF. Written as DNA, the CDR3 is TGTGCCAGCAGTTTACGGTCCGGGGAGCTGTTTTTT.

The rearrangement uses TRBV6-1 and TRBJ1-1; 7 nucleotides line up with TRBD1. In germline, CDR1 is MNHNS, CDR2 SASEGT. J gave up 1 base and V 6 bases, and 5 bases lay outside the gene matches. The CDR3 has 14 residues. The CDR3 is CASRIGQANTEAFF. The CDR3 DNA reads as TGTGCCAGCAGGATAGGACAGGCGAACACTGAAGCTTTCTTT.

The chain carries TRBV7-9 and TRBJ1-2, with no clear D. The V end was cut by 3 bases, the J end by 6 bases, with 5 bases between. This CDR3 has 11 residues. Germline V CDR1 and CDR2: SEHNR, FQNEAQ (reference sequence). CDR3 nucleotide sequence: TGTGCCAGCAGCTTGAGGGATGGCTACACCTTC. Its translation is CASSLRDGYTF.

This chain joins TRBV6-1 and TRBJ1-2; possibly TRBD1 for D (5 bases). V lost 6 bases and J 6 bases, leaving 14 bases between the germline ends. The CDR3 extends over 13 amino acids. Germline CDR1 reads MNHNS; CDR2 reads SASEGT. Here the CDR3 DNA reads TGTGCCAGCAGGGTGGGTCAGGGCGATGGCTACACCTTC. It yields the protein CASRVGQGDGYTF.

This clone has a single count. The chain carries TRBV19 and TRBJ1-2; D unresolved. Germline values: CDR1 LNHDA, CDR2 SQIVND (reference sequence). CDR3 length: 14 amino acids. The V gene lost 2 bases and the J gene lost 2 bases, with 9 bases spanning the gap. The CDR3 spells CASSINRNNYGYTF. For the CDR3, the DNA is TGTGCCAGTAGTATAAATAGGAACAACTATGGCTACACCTTC.

The rearrangement joins TRBV19 to TRBJ2-7; TRBD1 might be the D (5 bases). Germline V lookup: CDR1 LNHDA, CDR2 SQIVND (reference sequence). This CDR3 has 15 residues. V was trimmed by 4 bases and J by 4 bases, leaving 17 bases between them. CDR3 in amino acids: CASSKNKQDLYEQYF. CDR3 nucleotide sequence: TGTGCCAGTAGTAAGAATAAACAGGATCTATACGAGCAGTACTTC.

The chain combines TRBV4-2 with TRBJ1-1; D is perhaps TRBD1 (5 bases). The germline V gene encodes CDR1 LGHNA and CDR2 YNFKEQ. Trimming took off 1 base at V and 4 bases at J, with 13 bases between the two ends. The CDR3 spans 15 residues. Written as DNA, the CDR3 is TGTGCCAGCAGCCAAGGGGGGGTCGATGGCACTGAAGCTTTCTTT. This sequence encodes CASSQGGVDGTEAFF.

This chain connects TRBV6-5 to TRBJ1-5, with 8 bases fitting TRBD1. V shed 6 bases, J shed 9 bases, and the junction held 13 bases outside the gene matches. This CDR3 is built from 15 residues. Per germline, CDR1 MNHEY and CDR2 SVGAGI. The CDR3 DNA reads TGTGCCAGCAGCTATACACAGGGGGGTAGATTGCCCCAGCATTTT. Encoded protein: CASSYTQGGRLPQHF.

The V gene is TRBV5-1, the J gene TRBJ2-5, with a tentative D call TRBD1 (6 bases). Germline values: CDR1 SGHRS, CDR2 YFSETQ. CDR3 length: 14 amino acids. The ends were cut back, 0 bases at V and 2 bases at J, with 8 bases in the middle. The CDR3 loop reads CASSLVQGQETQYF. DNA for the CDR3: TGCGCCAGCAGCTTGGTACAGGGACAAGAGACCCAGTACTTC.

This clone was observed a single time. J is TRBJ2-3 and V is TRBV29-1; D is unresolved. Germline V lookup: CDR1 SQVTM, CDR2 ANQGSEA. This CDR3 comprises 16 residues. The germline V and J ends were trimmed by 0 bases and 7 bases, with 20 bases remaining between them. The CDR3 here is CSVEEEIRWVVNTQYF. DNA of the CDR3: TGCAGCGTTGAAGAAGAGATTAGATGGGTGGTAAATACGCAGTATTTT.

CDR3 nucleotide sequence: TGTGCCAGCAGTTTATCGTTAGGACTCACTGAAGCTTTCTTT. Residues: CASSLSLGLTEAFF. This chain connects TRBV27 to TRBJ1-1; no clear D. Deletions cut 0 bases from V and 4 bases from J, with 9 bases between. Per germline, CDR1 MNHEY and CDR2 SMNVEV (reference sequence). This CDR3 comprises 14 residues.

The V call is TRBV27, the J call TRBJ2-6; D may be TRBD1 (6 bases). V lost 5 bases and J lost 4, with 12 bases in between. From germline, CDR1 is MNHEY and CDR2 SMNVEV (reference sequence). The CDR3 loop spans 15 amino acids. The CDR3 region is CASSRGTVGANVLTF. The CDR3 DNA is TGTGCCAGCAGTAGGGGGACGGTGGGGGCCAACGTCCTGACTTTC.

The chain recombines TRBV4-2 with TRBJ1-5, with D hard to call. Germline CDR1 reads LGHNA; CDR2 reads YNFKEQ. The CDR3 length is 17 residues. V was clipped by 0 bases and J by 2 bases, with 14 bases between them. CDR3 residues: CASSQDPSEVGNQPQHF. CDR3 DNA: TGTGCCAGCAGCCAAGACCCGTCGGAAGTCGGCAATCAGCCCCAGCATTTT.

The sample holds a few counts of this clone. The chain carries TRBV9 and TRBJ2-7; TRBD1 aligns across 9 bases. Germline loops: CDR1 SGDLS, CDR2 YYNGEE. The CDR3 runs 14 residues. Unmatched junction bases numbered 6, after V lost 3 bases and J lost 5 bases. CDR3 amino acids: CASSARQGDHEQYF. The CDR3 DNA is TGTGCCAGCAGCGCTAGACAGGGGGACCACGAGCAGTACTTC.